This TCR beta chain was observed in a study of shared clonotypes between healthy human individuals. A split of CD4+ cells into CD45RA+ naive and CD45RA-negative memory subsets was performed. A word on this clone: Its antigen is not identified.

The CDR3 length is 15 residues. CDR1 is KGHSH and CDR2 is LQKENI in the germline V gene. Trimming stripped 4 bases from V and 6 bases from J, with 16 bases between. Generated by immunoSEQ multiplex PCR, the TCRdb table keeps only in-frame clones and is missing some. In the table there are about 1.1 million clones, roughly 74% of which are singletons. Study-level results: The authors expected sequencing depth to affect clonotype sharing among donors.

The J gene is TRBJ2-1, the V gene TRBV18; tentative D call: TRBD2 (6 bases). The material sequenced was memory CD4+ T cells from PBMCs. Noted subset: CD45RA-negative fraction. This clonotype was obtained from a man aged 18 to 30 in good health. Some clones in this sample may be carry-over from other donors' samples. CDR3 coding DNA: TGTGCCAGCTCACTCAACCGGGACTTGGGCAATGAGCAGTTCTTC. This codes for CASSLNRDLGNEQFF.